This T cell receptor (beta chain) was observed in a study of technical replicates of blood from several donors. V lost 3 bases and J lost 0, with 9 bases in between. CDR3 size: 15 residues. Germline CDR1 is LNHDA and CDR2 is SQIVND (reference sequence). Sequencing used immunoSEQ multiplex PCR; TCRdb keeps in-frame clones, though not all of them. The table lists around 60,000 clones, 80% to 95% of them singletons. Sequenced input: PBMCs. The chain has TRBV19 and TRBJ1-5; possible D gene TRBD1, 5 bases. This receptor was identified in a human donor in good health. Some clones in this sample may be carry-over from other donors' samples. This CDR3 is CASSIFRVSNQPQHF. In nucleotides, the CDR3 is TGTGCCAGTAGTATCTTCAGGGTTAGCAATCAGCCCCAGCATTTT.